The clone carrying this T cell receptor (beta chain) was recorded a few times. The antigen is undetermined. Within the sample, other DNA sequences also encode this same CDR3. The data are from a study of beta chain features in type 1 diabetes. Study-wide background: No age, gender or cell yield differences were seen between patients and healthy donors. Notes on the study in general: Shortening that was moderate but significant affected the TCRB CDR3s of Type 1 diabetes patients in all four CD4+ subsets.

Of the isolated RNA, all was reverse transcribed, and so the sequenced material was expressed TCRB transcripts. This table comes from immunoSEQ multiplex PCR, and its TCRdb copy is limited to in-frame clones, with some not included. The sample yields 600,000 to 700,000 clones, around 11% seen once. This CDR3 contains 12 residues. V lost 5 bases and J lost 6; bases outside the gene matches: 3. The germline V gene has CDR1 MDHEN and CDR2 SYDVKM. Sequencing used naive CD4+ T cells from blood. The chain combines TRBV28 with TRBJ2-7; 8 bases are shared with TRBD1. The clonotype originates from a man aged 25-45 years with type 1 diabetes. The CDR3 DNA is TGTGCCAGCAGTATACAGGGGGTCGAGCAGTACTTC. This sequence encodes CASSIQGVEQYF.